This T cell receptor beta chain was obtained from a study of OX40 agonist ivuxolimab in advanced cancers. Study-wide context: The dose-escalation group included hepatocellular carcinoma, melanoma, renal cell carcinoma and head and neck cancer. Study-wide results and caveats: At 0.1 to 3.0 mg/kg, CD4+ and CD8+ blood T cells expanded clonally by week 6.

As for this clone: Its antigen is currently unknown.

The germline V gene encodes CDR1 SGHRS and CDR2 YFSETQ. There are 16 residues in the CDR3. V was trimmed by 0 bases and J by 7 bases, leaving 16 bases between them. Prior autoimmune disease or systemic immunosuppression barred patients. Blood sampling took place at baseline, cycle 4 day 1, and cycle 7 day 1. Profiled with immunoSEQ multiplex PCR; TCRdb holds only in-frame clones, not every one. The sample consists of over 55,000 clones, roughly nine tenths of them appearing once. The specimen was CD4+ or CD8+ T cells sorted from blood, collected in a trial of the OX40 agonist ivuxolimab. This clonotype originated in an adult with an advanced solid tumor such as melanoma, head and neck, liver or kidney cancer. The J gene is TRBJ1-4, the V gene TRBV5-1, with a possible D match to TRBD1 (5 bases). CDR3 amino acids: CASSLAGGVKGEKLFF. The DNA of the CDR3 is TGCGCCAGCAGCTTGGCGGGGGGGGTAAAGGGTGAAAAACTGTTTTTT.